This T cell receptor (beta chain) was sequenced during a study of a mutant IDH1 vaccine in newly diagnosed glioma. TCRdb's table, derived via immunoSEQ multiplex PCR, lists solely in-frame clones and lacks some. This table holds 35,000 to 45,000 clones, roughly 80% found once. V shed 0 bases and J shed 0 bases, with 8 bases lying between them. The length of the CDR3 is 15 residues. CDR1 is SGHRS, CDR2 YFSETQ, per germline. Time point described: week 35, safety follow-up. Topical imiquimod was applied with each vaccine dose, which held 300 ug of mutant IDH1 20-mer peptide. This clone appeared once. Its antigen is not identified.

Here the sequenced sample was PBMCs, taken from a glioma patient whose treatment included an IDH1 peptide vaccine. The TCR originated in a woman aged 45 to 65 with glioma. The rearrangement uses TRBV5-1 and TRBJ2-3; D is undetermined. CDR3 nucleotides: TGCGCCAGCAGCTTGGCGGGCCCGAGCACAGATACGCAGTATTTT. This encodes CASSLAGPSTDTQYF.